This T cell receptor beta chain derives from a study of cytomegalovirus exposure and HLA in healthy donors. Study background: In a previous analysis, around 110 million unique TCR beta sequences were found from 170 million or so T cells.

Findings and caveats of the study: It was taken for granted in presence/absence analyses that sequencing depth across donors was roughly uniform.

The study ran its PCR with 60 Vbeta and 13 Jbeta primers. The data were produced by immunoSEQ multiplex PCR, yet TCRdb's version contains in-frame clones alone and is incomplete. The sample consists of approximately 100,000 clones, about 81% of them appearing once. On this clone itself: Its antigen is still unknown.

CDR1 is LGHNA, CDR2 YSLEER, per germline. This CDR3 is built from 20 residues. The V gene lost 0 bases and the J gene lost 1 base, with 24 bases spanning the gap. Specimen: PBMCs. The rearrangement joins TRBV4-3 to TRBJ2-5, with D maybe TRBD2 (6 bases). This receptor was identified in a man in his forties in good health and CMV-seronegative. CDR3 amino acids: CASSQDGVSPRQGLQETQYF. The CDR3, as DNA: TGCGCCAGCAGCCAAGATGGGGTAAGTCCTAGGCAGGGACTCCAAGAGACCCAGTACTTC.